Following are 2 T cell receptor beta chains from one sample sequenced in a study of memory CD4+ T cells and cytomegalovirus serostatus (dated by TCRdb to between 2018 and 2021). Libraries came from the immunoSEQ multiplex PCR assay. The table comes from immuneACCESS by way of TCRdb, which keeps in-frame sequences with V and J called. Part of the clones is missing from these tables; in studies checked, under half for an unresolved V gene and the rest for unknown reasons. The sample table shows 60,000 or so clones, and roughly 84% are seen once. The biggest ten clones account for 0.5% of the sample. A FACSAria II was used to sort memory CD4+ T cells, defined as single viable CD3+CD4+CD8-CD45RO+ cells. The sample consisted of memory CD4+ T cells from blood. The source is an adult in good health and CMV-seronegative. Some clones in this sample may be carry-over from other donors' samples.

This rearrangement joins TRBV27 to TRBJ2-7; 10 nucleotides align to TRBD1. The ends lost 3 bases at V and 6 bases at J; junction bases unmatched: 5. The CDR3 extends over 14 amino acids. Looked up from germline, CDR1 is MNHEY and CDR2 is SMNVEV (reference sequence). CDR3 nucleotide sequence: TGTGCCAGCAGTTTCCTGACAGGGGGCTCCGAGCAGTACTTC. Protein sequence: CASSFLTGGSEQYF.

This sequence joins TRBV11-2 and TRBJ2-7, with 13 bases matching TRBD2. This CDR3 is 16 amino acids long. CDR1 and CDR2 (germline): SGHAT, FQNNGV. The junction had 7 bases not matched to a gene; V was cut back by 5 bases and J by 3 bases. The CDR3 loop is CASSRPGLAGIYEQYF. The CDR3 DNA reads as TGTGCCAGCAGCCGACCGGGACTAGCGGGGATCTACGAGCAGTACTTC.